Each of the 2 T cell receptor beta chains below was sequenced from the same sample in a study of blood T cell repertoires in COVID-19. Some clones are missing from TCRdb's copy, which holds only in-frame ones; the method was immunoSEQ multiplex PCR. This table has about 76,000 clones, 86% appearing once. Material for sequencing was peripheral blood. These receptors originate from a human donor in a cohort sampled during active COVID-19.

The genes are TRBV5-1 and TRBJ2-7; 7 nucleotides match TRBD2. V dropped 4 bases and J dropped 7; count of bases not matched to a gene: 5. Germline V gene lookup returns CDR1 SGHRS and CDR2 YFSETQ. This CDR3 is built from 12 residues. Here the CDR3 DNA reads TGCGCCAGCAGCGCGACTAGCCGGGAGCAGTACTTC. Translated: CASSATSREQYF.

The DNA for the CDR3 is TGTGCCAGCGGACTAGCGCCCCAGCAGTTCTTC. Translated: CASGLAPQQFF. This rearrangement joins TRBV5-6 to TRBJ2-1, with TRBD2 identical over 9 bases. V was pared by 7 bases and J by 11 bases, with 4 bases of the junction left unmatched. The CDR3 is 11 residues long. CDR1 is SGHDT, CDR2 YYEEEE, per germline.